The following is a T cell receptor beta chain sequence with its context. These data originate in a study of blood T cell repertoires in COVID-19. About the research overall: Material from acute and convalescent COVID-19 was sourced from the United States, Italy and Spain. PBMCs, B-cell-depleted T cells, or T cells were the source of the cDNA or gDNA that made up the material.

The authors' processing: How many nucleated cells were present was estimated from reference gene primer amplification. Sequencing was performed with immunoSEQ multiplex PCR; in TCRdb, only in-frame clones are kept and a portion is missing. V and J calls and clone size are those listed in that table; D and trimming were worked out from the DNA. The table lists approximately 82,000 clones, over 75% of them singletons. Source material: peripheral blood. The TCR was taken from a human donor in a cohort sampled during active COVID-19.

The CDR3 here is CASSRVGGAGANVLTF. The CDR3 DNA reads as TGTGCCAGCAGCCGTGTCGGAGGGGCTGGGGCCAACGTCCTGACTTTC. The chain combines TRBV14 with TRBJ2-6; possibly TRBD2 for D (6 bases). V was shortened by 4 bases and J by 2 bases, with 12 bases between the two germline ends. The CDR3 loop spans 16 amino acids. Germline V CDR1 and CDR2: SGHDN, FVKESK.